This T cell receptor beta chain was obtained from a study of breast tumors, draining lymph nodes, adjacent tissues. For this clonotype: At one end, the junction sequence differs from germline, possibly due to a read error.

TCRdb itself ran the multiplex PCR reads through MiXCR, one entry per CDR3 protein. The data hold thousands of distinct CDR3 sequences, with 40% to 55% observed a single time. This CDR3 has 14 amino acids. Germline V CDR1 and CDR2: SGHRS, YFSETQ. The chain links TRBV5-1 to TRBJ1-2, with 10 bases fitting TRBD1. The receptor was derived from a female donor with breast cancer. Some clones in this sample may be carry-over from other donors' samples. Sequences were obtained from tumor-adjacent breast tissue. This chain's CDR3 is CASSLGQGASGCTF. The CDR3 bases are TGCGCCAGCAGCTTGGGACAGGGGGCTAGTGGCTGCACCTTC.